Detailed here is one T cell receptor (beta chain). Its antigen target is currently unknown. This may arise from a read error, as a much more abundant clone is one base away. This sample stems from a study of molecular identifiers for immune sequencing clone quantification (dated by TCRdb to 2017 to 2018). Some background on the complete study: For a replicate experiment, RNA from around 20,000 or 99,000 naive CD8 T cells was divided into five aliquots, of which four were sequenced. CD8 T cells were used in a methods study to benchmark molecular-identifier clustering-based TCR repertoire sequencing (MIDCIRS) and TCR RNA copy counting.

The library was built by means of PCR. TCRdb shows the sequencer as Illumina HiSeq 4000. Preparation of bulk TCR libraries followed a previously described approach, with the TCR primers listed in Table S5. The Qiagen AllPrep DNA/RNA kit was used to purify total RNA. Before any analysis, reads coming from multiple sequencing runs of the same library were combined into one pool. The authors' pipeline ran thus. Only reads with exact TCR constant sequence were kept, trimmed to 150 nt, and grouped by their 12-nt molecular barcodes. Reads inside each barcode group were sub-clustered using a 15% Levenshtein threshold, and a quality-weighted consensus sequence was constructed for each RNA molecule. Non-functional sequences were removed, as were lower-count sequences one edit away from another. Based on fitting two negative binomial distributions, any barcode sub-cluster with under 20% of the maximum read count was discarded. TCRdb reran the public reads through fastp at Q25 and MiXCR, keeping productive beta chains. CDR3 protein sequences are deduplicated, and each keeps its most common genes and DNA. TCRdb, rather than the study authors, made the V and J calls. For this sample the table gives about 640,000 distinct CDR3 sequences, of which 20% were detected only once. Around 0.86% of the sample belongs to the ten largest clones.

Its CDR3 holds 14 amino acids, cysteine through phenylalanine. This entry keeps only the CDR3 DNA: 42 bases, framed from base 1. For CDR1 and CDR2, the germline V gene lists MNHEY and SVGAGI. Broad study findings and their caveats: Highly expanded clone sizes could be underestimated if identical TCR molecules share a barcode. When barcode sub-clustering was left out, chimeric consensus sequences inflated TCR diversity, with chimeras reaching as high as 47%. Modeling indicated approximately 3.1 TCR RNA copies recovered per cell, compared with 9.5 to 10 by digital PCR, which implies a capture efficiency of 25% to 35%. In CMV-specific effector cells, clones with more than 20 RNA copies accounted for over 99% of molecules, whereas in naive cells such clones accounted for under 1%. Spiked-in Jurkat TCR RNA (approximately eleven copies' worth), which is not part of the donor repertoire, was contained in the naive libraries. Even against a background of about a million naive CD8 T cells, spiked-in Jurkat TCR RNA amounting to a single cell's worth was reported to be detectable.

Libraries of naive CD8 T cells were built from anywhere between roughly 19,000 and 1,000,000 sorted cells, with 10%, 30% or 50% of the purified RNA used. Naive CD8 T cells were FACS-sorted as CD8+CD4-CCR7+CD45RA+ on a BD FACSAria II into RLT Plus buffer. To test detection sensitivity, Jurkat RNA equivalent to roughly nine TCR copies was spiked into samples of roughly 18,000-1,000,000 naive CD8 T cells. CD8 T cells were enriched with RosetteSep CD8+ T Cell Enrichment Cocktail and Ficoll-Paque, followed by ACK red cell lysis. Sequenced material: naive CD8+ T cells from blood, with Jurkat cell RNA spiked in. This specimen's cell subset or site label, interpreted: FACS-sorted CD8+CD4-CCR7+CD45RA+ naive T cells. The sequence came from a human donor in good health. Some libraries in this study had Jurkat cell RNA spiked in. The rearranged segments are TRBV6-5 and TRBJ2-7; the D segment might be TRBD1 or TRBD2, since each matches 5 bases. The CDR3 in this case is CASSYTDGTYERYF. The DNA sequence is as follows: TGTGCCAGCAGTTATACTGACGGGACCTACGAGCGGTACTTC.